The clone carrying this T cell receptor (beta chain) was observed a handful of times. The target antigen is unknown. The junction shows a germline mismatch at one end, possibly a read error. The source of the sample is a study of T cells after yellow fever vaccination. Study-level information: Preparation of the low-cell-number fractions used SMART-Seq v4 Ultra Low Input. Findings of the study overall: On re-exposure, the response was weaker but peaked faster, at day 5 versus 15. Sorted repertoires could include abundant contaminating clonotypes from bulk cells. Reappearance after the booster was observed for most primary-vaccination clones (about 95% CD4, over 70% CD8).

MiXCR, run by TCRdb on the 5' RACE reads, gives a single entry per CDR3 protein. The sample lists a few hundred thousand distinct CDR3 sequences; approximately 3.8% were seen once. The CDR3 sequence is 12 residues long. Germline V CDR1 and CDR2: MGHDK, SYGVNS. The sequencing used PBMCs, collected on the day of the yellow fever booster vaccination. This TCR came from a man in his late teens or twenties who received the YFV17D yellow fever vaccine. The chain recombines TRBV25-1 with TRBJ1-2, with D uncertain. CDR3 sequence: CASRRVEGRLSF. CDR3 DNA sequence: TGTGCCAGCAGAAGGGTGGAAGGCCGCTTATCATTC.